One sample yielded the 13 T cell receptor beta chains listed below, sequenced in a study of patients and donors after allogeneic stem cell transplantation. TCRdb ran MiXCR on the RT-PCR reads and lists one entry per CDR3 protein. The sample includes 190,000 or so distinct CDR3 sequences, about 40% of them seen just once. The specimen was blood, either unsorted or a sorted T cell fraction (not recorded which). These receptors came from a human donor who was either an allogeneic HSCT recipient or a stem cell or donor lymphocyte infusion donor (not recorded which). It is not recorded whose cells these are; they may come from a transplant donor.

This clonotype was observed a few times. The rearrangement uses TRBV12-3 or TRBV12-4 and TRBJ2-7; 8 bases align to TRBD1. After removal of 6 bases from V and 2 bases from J, the junction contained 12 bases not matched to a gene. CDR3 length equals 16 residues. This CDR3 is CASSWMTGVGTYEQYF. The CDR3 nucleotides read TGTGCCAGCAGCTGGATGACAGGGGTCGGGACCTACGAGCAGTACTTC.

This rearrangement joins TRBV12-3 or TRBV12-4 to TRBJ2-5; D remains unclear. Trimming left V 5 bases short and J 6 bases short, with 10 bases between. The CDR3 consists of 12 residues. CDR3 region: CASSPNLQTQYF. The CDR3 DNA reads TGTGCCAGCAGTCCAAACCTTCAGACCCAGTACTTC.

The V and J genes are TRBV20-1 and TRBJ1-5; D call uncertain. Germline V lookup: CDR1 DFQATT, CDR2 SNEGSKA (reference sequence). The CDR3 is 15 amino acids. Trimming left V 6 bases short and J 6 bases short, with 21 bases between. Here the CDR3 DNA reads TGCAGTGCAATTTCGCGGCGGGGAGAGGCTCAGCCCCAGCATTTT. It specifies CSAISRRGEAQPQHF.

This chain joins TRBV6-6 and TRBJ1-1, with D perhaps matching TRBD1 (5 bases). CDR1 MNHNY and CDR2 SVGAGI come from the germline V gene (reference sequence). The V end was cut by 2 bases, the J end by 8 bases, with 12 bases between. CDR3 length equals 13 residues. DNA of the CDR3: TGTGCCAGCAGTTACAGGCAGGGTCCCGAAGCTTTCTTT. Translating it yields CASSYRQGPEAFF.

This clonotype was recorded at least ten times. The chain carries TRBV6-5 and TRBJ2-1, with 7 bases aligning to TRBD2. V lost 0 bases, J lost 4 bases, and 12 bases stayed unmatched. The CDR3 is made up of 18 amino acids. Germline assignment: CDR1 MNHEY and CDR2 SVGAGI. The CDR3 bases are TGTGCCAGCAGTTACTCGGGCCGCGGACTAGTGTTGTACAATGAGCAGTTCTTC. Protein: CASSYSGRGLVLYNEQFF.

The chain recombines TRBV2 with TRBJ2-1, with 7 bases lining up with TRBD1. The CDR3 covers 12 residues. Germline V gene lookup returns CDR1 SNHLY and CDR2 FYNNEI. The V gene end was trimmed by 7 bases and the J gene end by 7 bases; junction bases not matched to a gene: 4. The CDR3 DNA sequence: TGTGCCAGCAAACAGGGGAGTAATGAGCAGTTCTTC. It specifies CASKQGSNEQFF. The full variable domain, in which reference TRBV2 and TRBJ2-1 provide the parts outside the CDR3, is EPEVTQTPSHQVTQMGQEVILRCVPISNHLYFYWYRQILGQKVEFLVSFYNNEISEKSEIFDDQFSVERPDGSNFTLKIRSTKLEDSAMYFCASKQGSNEQFFGPGTRLTVL.

This chain joins TRBV6-6 and TRBJ1-5, with D perhaps TRBD1 (5 bases). V was pared by 4 bases and J by 0 bases, with 10 bases between. The CDR3 extends over 15 amino acids. From germline, CDR1 is MNHNY and CDR2 SVGAGI (reference sequence). The CDR3 loop reads CASSSGTASNQPQHF. The CDR3 nucleotides are TGTGCCAGCAGTTCCGGGACGGCTAGCAATCAGCCCCAGCATTTT.

This clonotype was detected only a few times. The chain is built from TRBV3-1 and TRBJ2-1, with TRBD2 identical over 7 bases. The ends lost 3 bases at V and 10 bases at J; junction bases unmatched: 12. CDR1 is LGHDT, CDR2 YNNKEL, per germline (reference sequence). The length of the CDR3 is 15 residues. The CDR3 DNA follows: TGTGCCAGCAGCCAGCCCGGACTAGACCCCATAGAGCAGTTCTTC. Translation: CASSQPGLDPIEQFF.

This clonotype was counted a few times. The J gene is TRBJ2-7, the V gene TRBV7-9; 7 nucleotides match TRBD1. There are 16 residues in the CDR3. With 5 bases clipped from V and 2 bases from J, the junction kept 12 bases outside the gene matches. From germline, CDR1 is SEHNR and CDR2 FQNEAQ (reference sequence). CDR3 DNA sequence: TGTGCCAGCAGCCCAATGTCCGGGACAGACCCCTACGAGCAGTACTTC. Protein sequence: CASSPMSGTDPYEQYF.

The chain carries TRBV6-5 and TRBJ2-2; 10 bases match TRBD1. CDR1 and CDR2 (germline): MNHEY, SVGAGI. After removal of 7 bases from V and 4 bases from J, the junction contained 3 bases not matched to a gene. The CDR3 has 14 amino acids. The CDR3 sequence is CASKDRGRTGELFF. Here the CDR3 DNA reads TGTGCCAGCAAAGACAGGGGGCGCACCGGGGAGCTGTTTTTT.

This clonotype was observed a handful of times. The chain employs TRBV29-1 and TRBJ1-1; the D is unclear. Trimming left V 2 bases short and J 4 bases short, with 11 bases between. The germline V gene encodes CDR1 SQVTM and CDR2 ANQGSEA. The CDR3 has 13 amino acids. The CDR3 DNA reads as TGCAGCGTTGAACAAGTAGGCGGCACTGAAGCTTTCTTT. Encoded protein: CSVEQVGGTEAFF.

The chain combines TRBV9 with TRBJ2-5, with D hard to call. V was clipped by 2 bases and J by 0 bases, with 5 bases between them. The CDR3 has 13 amino acids. Germline V gene sequence: CDR1 SGDLS, CDR2 YYNGEE. The chain's CDR3 is CASSVQYQETQYF. CDR3 nucleotide sequence: TGTGCCAGCAGCGTCCAGTACCAAGAGACCCAGTACTTC.

This clonotype was detected a few times. The V call is TRBV7-9, the J call TRBJ2-7; perhaps TRBD2 as D (5 bases). This CDR3 comprises 15 residues. V gave up 3 bases and J gave up 3 bases, with 15 bases separating them. Germline V gene sequence: CDR1 SEHNR, CDR2 FQNEAQ (reference sequence). The chain's CDR3 is CASSFPDSSNYEQYF. DNA of the CDR3: TGTGCCAGCAGCTTCCCGGACTCGTCAAACTACGAGCAGTACTTC.